This T cell receptor beta chain was documented in a study of T cell changes during pregnancy in multiple sclerosis. V lost 4 bases and J lost 0; bases outside the gene matches: 10. The length of the CDR3 is 17 residues. The germline V gene encodes CDR1 SEHNR and CDR2 FQNEAQ (reference sequence). Clones were sequenced by immunoSEQ multiplex PCR, and TCRdb holds only the in-frame ones, with some missing. The profile shows 70,000 to 95,000 clones, 85% to 95% of them singletons. This clone was recorded only once. Sequencing was performed on peripheral blood, taken in the first trimester of pregnancy. This clonotype originated in a female donor with multiple sclerosis, enrolled in a pregnancy study. The chain joins TRBV7-9 to TRBJ2-5, with 8 positions matching TRBD1. CDR3 region: CASSYGTGKKYQETQYF. CDR3 coding DNA: TGTGCCAGCAGCTACGGGACAGGCAAGAAGTACCAAGAGACCCAGTACTTC.